This TCR beta chain comes out of a study of OX40 agonist ivuxolimab in advanced cancers. Regarding the study as a whole: The study observed clonal expansion of CD4+ and CD8+ blood T cells by week 6 at 0.1 to 3.0 mg/kg. The work left the antigen specificity of expanded peripheral T cells undetermined.

Generated by immunoSEQ multiplex PCR, the TCRdb table keeps only in-frame clones and is missing some. The profile covers over 55,000 clones, with less than 90% appearing a single time and around 0.77% taken by the ten largest. About this clone: Its antigen is still unknown.

With 1 base removed from V and 4 bases from J, the gap between germline ends came to 13 bases. The CDR3 consists of 16 residues. The germline gives CDR1 SGHTA, CDR2 FQGNSA. Blood got drawn at baseline, again on cycle 4 day 1, and then on cycle 7 day 1. The source was CD4+ or CD8+ T cells sorted from blood, collected in a trial of the OX40 agonist ivuxolimab. The chain carries TRBV7-2 and TRBJ2-2; D possibly uses TRBD1 or TRBD2 (6 bases each). The receptor comes from an adult with an advanced solid tumor such as melanoma, head and neck, liver or kidney cancer. The CDR3 bases are TGTGCCAGCAGCTTAGGGGGGGCACAGGCCACCGGGGAGCTGTTTTTT. It is translated as CASSLGGAQATGELFF.